This TCR beta chain was sequenced for a study of T cell clones after liver transplantation. The wider study: A pre-transplant mixed lymphocyte reaction with TCRbeta sequencing defined graft-donor-reactive clones followed in post-transplant blood.

General study points: Rather than being deleted, graft donor-reactive T cells may have moved into the graft.

This clone was seen more than once but under ten times. As yet, its antigen is unknown. The data were produced by immunoSEQ multiplex PCR, yet TCRdb's version contains in-frame clones alone and is incomplete. The sample has some 80,000 clones; 84% are singletons. This specimen was CD4+ T cells from blood, taken about 50 months after liver transplant. This receptor was taken from a human patient who received a liver transplant. Some T cells here may be from the graft donor.

The CDR3 sequence: CASSLTASGPGELFF. In DNA, the CDR3 is TGTGCCAGCAGCTTAACGGCCTCAGGGCCCGGGGAGCTGTTTTTT. The chain joins TRBV7-3 to TRBJ2-2, with D possibly TRBD1 on 5 matching bases. Between the trimmed V and J ends, which lost 0 bases and 6 bases, there was a span of 11 bases. The CDR3 is 15 amino acids. The germline gives CDR1 SGHTA, CDR2 FQGTGA.